The TCR beta chain under discussion was sequenced for a study of T cell repertoires in cytomegalovirus infection. MiXCR, applied by TCRdb to the reads, yields one record per CDR3 protein. The table includes tens of thousands of distinct CDR3 sequences, 4% detected once. Germline CDR1 and CDR2: SGHTA and FQGNSA. This CDR3 comprises 14 residues. V was trimmed by 1 base and J by 3 bases, leaving 10 bases between them. The chain carries TRBV7-2 and TRBJ2-7, with a weak D call TRBD1 (6 bases). The source of this sequence is a human donor in good health (CMV status not recorded). Some clones in this sample may be carry-over from other donors' samples. Sequencing was carried out using PBMCs. The chain's CDR3 is CASSLGGHNYEQYF. CDR3 nucleotide sequence: TGTGCCAGCAGCTTAGGGGGACATAACTACGAGCAGTACTTC.